One and the same sample provided the 31 T cell receptor beta chains below, sequenced in a study of cytomegalovirus exposure and HLA in healthy donors. PCR involved 60 Vbeta and 13 Jbeta primers. Some clones are missing from TCRdb's copy, which holds only in-frame ones; the method was immunoSEQ multiplex PCR. The sample shows 84,000 or so clones, roughly 79% of them seen only once. The sample comprised PBMCs. These receptors came from a male donor in good health and CMV-seronegative.

This chain connects TRBV7-9 to TRBJ1-6, with no clear D. Between the trimmed V and J ends, which lost 6 bases and 12 bases, there was a span of 9 bases. Germline loops: CDR1 SEHNR, CDR2 FQNEAQ (reference sequence). The CDR3 runs 11 residues. The CDR3, as DNA: TGTGCCAGCAGGGCAAATGGACCCCTCCACTTT. Protein sequence: CASRANGPLHF. Full variable domain (outside the CDR3, taken from reference TRBV7-9 and TRBJ1-6): DTGVSQNPRHKITKRGQNVTFRCDPISEHNRLYWYRQTLGQGPEFLTYFQNEAQLEKSRLLSDRFSAERPKGSFSTLEIQRTEQGDSAMYLCASRANGPLHFGNGTRLTVT.

The chain carries TRBV9 and TRBJ1-1, with D possibly TRBD1 on 5 matching bases. The V gene's germline CDR1 is SGDLS and CDR2 YYNGEE. The CDR3 length is 14 residues. V was clipped by 0 bases and J by 5 bases, with 11 bases between them. Written as DNA, the CDR3 is TGTGCCAGCAGCGTAGGCAGGGAGGTTACTGAAGCTTTCTTT. This translates into CASSVGREVTEAFF.

A few counts support this clone. The genes are TRBV25-1 and TRBJ1-2; possibly TRBD1 for D (5 bases). CDR1 and CDR2 (germline): MGHDK, SYGVNS. This CDR3 is built from 15 residues. Trimming removed 2 bases from V and 5 bases from J, with 15 bases in between. The CDR3 bases are TGTGCCAGCAGTGAAGGGAAGACAGCGAGATATGGCTACACCTTC. Translated, it gives CASSEGKTARYGYTF.

V and J are TRBV4-3 and TRBJ2-7; no clear D. The CDR3 runs 14 residues. The V and J ends lost 2 bases and 1 base respectively, with 9 bases between them. Germline V gives CDR1 LGHNA, CDR2 YSLEER. The chain's CDR3 is CASSQHYTSYEQYF. The CDR3 nucleotides read TGCGCCAGCAGCCAACACTATACATCCTACGAGCAGTACTTC.

This clone was found once. This chain joins TRBV28 and TRBJ2-3, with 10 bases aligning to TRBD2. With 7 bases clipped from V and 0 bases from J, the junction kept 4 bases outside the gene matches. Germline loops: CDR1 MDHEN, CDR2 SYDVKM. The CDR3 totals 15 residues. CDR3 nucleotide sequence: TGTGCCAGCACTCAACTAGCGGGGAGCACAGATACGCAGTATTTT. Translating gives CASTQLAGSTDTQYF. Full variable domain (rest looked up from reference TRBV28 and TRBJ2-3): DVKVTQSSRYLVKRTGEKVFLECVQDMDHENMFWYRQDPGLGLRLIYFSYDVKMKEKGDIPEGYSVSREKKERFSLILESASTNQTSMYLCASTQLAGSTDTQYFGPGTRLTVL.

This sequence joins TRBV2 and TRBJ2-2; 9 bases agree with TRBD2. This CDR3 has 16 residues. The junction had 4 bases not matched to a gene; V was cut back by 3 bases and J by 2 bases. Germline CDR1 reads SNHLY; CDR2 reads FYNNEI. The CDR3 coding sequence is TGTGCCAGCAGTGAGCCCGGGACTAGCAACACCGGGGAGCTGTTTTTT. It specifies CASSEPGTSNTGELFF.

The chain uses TRBV7-2 and TRBJ2-5; perhaps TRBD2 as D (5 bases). Germline CDR1 SGHTA, CDR2 FQGNSA. V lost 5 bases to trimming and J lost 5 bases, with 15 bases between them. The CDR3 has 14 residues. Here the CDR3 reads CASSRAGWRETQYF. The CDR3 DNA is TGTGCCAGCAGCCGGGCGGGCTGGAGGGAGACCCAGTACTTC.

This chain connects TRBV11-2 to TRBJ2-7; maybe TRBD2 (5 bases). V lost 5 bases to trimming and J lost 1 base, with 12 bases between them. The CDR3 totals 14 residues. Germline loops: CDR1 SGHAT, CDR2 FQNNGV. CDR3 DNA sequence: TGTGCCAGCAGCGCCTTCGGGAATTCCTACGAGCAGTACTTC. Protein: CASSAFGNSYEQYF.

This clone was detected only once. This sequence joins TRBV6-5 and TRBJ1-3; the D gene is possibly TRBD1 (5 bases). There are 11 residues in the CDR3. In germline, CDR1 is MNHEY, CDR2 SVGAGI. V was cut by 3 bases and J by 10 bases, with 7 bases left in between. The CDR3 protein is CASSYQGTIYF. In nucleotides, the CDR3 is TGTGCCAGCAGTTATCAGGGAACCATATATTTT.

Concerning this clone: The sample has other DNA sequences that encode this CDR3 too. The CDR3 reads CASSDSSGGADTQYF. For the CDR3, the DNA is TGTGCCAGCAGTGACTCTAGCGGGGGGGCAGATACGCAGTATTTT. The chain links TRBV6-4 to TRBJ2-3, with 11 bases matching TRBD2. Germline V gene data show CDR1 as MRHNA and CDR2 as SNTAGT. V shed 0 bases, J shed 4 bases, and the junction held 0 bases outside the gene matches. The CDR3 has 15 amino acids.

This chain uses TRBV30 with TRBJ1-4; 7 positions agree with TRBD1. The V and J ends lost 5 bases and 7 bases, in that order; junction bases with no gene match: 7. Germline V lookup: CDR1 GTSNPN, CDR2 SVGIG (reference sequence). The CDR3 is 13 residues long. The CDR3: CAWGQNRGEKLFF. CDR3 coding DNA: TGTGCCTGGGGACAAAACAGGGGTGAAAAACTGTTTTTT.

This chain's CDR3 is CASSPQGLNSPLHF. In DNA form, the CDR3 reads TGTGCCAGCAGCCCACAGGGGCTAAACTCACCCCTCCACTTT. J is TRBJ1-6 and V is TRBV7-9; TRBD1 matches at 7 bases. The CDR3 runs 14 residues. The J segment lost 10 bases and the V segment lost 5 bases, leaving 8 bases of the junction unmatched. Germline assignment: CDR1 SEHNR and CDR2 FQNEAQ (reference sequence). Full variable domain (missing parts from reference TRBV7-9 and TRBJ1-6): DTGVSQNPRHKITKRGQNVTFRCDPISEHNRLYWYRQTLGQGPEFLTYFQNEAQLEKSRLLSDRFSAERPKGSFSTLEIQRTEQGDSAMYLCASSPQGLNSPLHFGNGTRLTVT.

The V gene is TRBV5-5, the J gene TRBJ1-1; 8 bases agree with TRBD1. V lost 5 bases to trimming and J lost 0 bases; unmatched junction nucleotides: 15. The CDR3 has 18 amino acids. Germline V gene lookup returns CDR1 SGHKS and CDR2 YYEKEE (reference sequence). DNA of the CDR3: TGTGCCAGCAGTCGCAACCGCGGACAGGGTCTCATGAACACTGAAGCTTTCTTT. This encodes CASSRNRGQGLMNTEAFF.

The V call is TRBV10-2, the J call TRBJ1-4; 7 positions agree with TRBD1. The CDR3 is 17 residues long. Trimming cost V 2 bases and J 8 bases; bases outside gene matches: 14. CDR1 and CDR2 from the germline V gene are WSHSY and SAAADI. The CDR3 nucleotides are TGCGCCAGCAGTGAGCCTTCGCCCGGGACAGCTGTGGAAAAACTGTTTTTT. Amino acids: CASSEPSPGTAVEKLFF.

This chain links TRBV7-3 with TRBJ1-1; no definite D call. The CDR3 runs to 13 residues. The V gene lost 5 bases and the J gene lost 1 base, with 8 bases spanning the gap. Germline CDR1 is SGHTA and CDR2 is FQGTGA. CDR3 DNA sequence: TGTGCCAGCAGCATCCATCAGAACACTGAAGCTTTCTTT. This gives the protein CASSIHQNTEAFF.

The V gene is TRBV7-9, the J gene TRBJ1-5; tentatively, D is TRBD1 (5 bases). Germline CDR1 and CDR2: SEHNR and FQNEAQ (reference sequence). V lost 4 bases to trimming and J lost 5 bases, with 18 bases between them. The CDR3 spans 16 residues. CDR3 nucleotide sequence: TGTGCCAGCAGCTCCGGGGGAGCTTGGGAGGATCAGCCCCAGCATTTT. It translates to CASSSGGAWEDQPQHF.

In its sample, this clone was seen once. This chain joins TRBV6-5 and TRBJ1-1; 8 bases agree with TRBD1. The CDR3 consists of 14 residues. Germline-derived CDR1 and CDR2 are MNHEY and SVGAGI. The V and J ends lost 5 bases and 4 bases, in that order; junction bases with no gene match: 6. The CDR3: CASSRQGSGTEAFF. As DNA, the CDR3 is TGTGCCAGCAGTCGACAGGGGTCGGGCACTGAAGCTTTCTTT.

J is TRBJ1-5 and V is TRBV7-8; no clear D. The CDR3 runs 13 residues. The ends were cut back, 5 bases at V and 4 bases at J, with 9 bases in the middle. CDR1 SGHVS and CDR2 FQNEAQ come from the germline V gene. The CDR3 bases are TGTGCCAGCAGCCCAAGCGAAAATCAGCCCCAGCATTTT. Translation: CASSPSENQPQHF.

This clone came up once. The CDR3 is CASSLLAAYNEQFF. CDR3 DNA sequence: TGTGCCAGCAGCTTACTAGCGGCCTACAATGAGCAGTTCTTC. The chain uses TRBV7-2 and TRBJ2-1; 7 nucleotides line up with TRBD2. V lost 2 bases, J lost 2 bases, and 0 bases stayed unmatched. The CDR3 runs 14 residues. The germline CDR1 and CDR2 sequences are SGHTA and FQGNSA. The full variable domain, completed using reference TRBV7-2 and TRBJ2-1, is GAGVSQSPSNKVTEKGKDVELRCDPISGHTALYWYRQSLGQGLEFLIYFQGNSAPDKSGLPSDRFSAERTGGSVSTLTIQRTQQEDSAVYLCASSLLAAYNEQFFGPGTRLTVL.

The chain combines TRBV27 with TRBJ1-1; 8 bases are shared with TRBD1. The CDR3 loop spans 12 amino acids. V lost 5 bases, J lost 5 bases, and 1 base stayed unmatched. The V gene's germline CDR1 is MNHEY and CDR2 SMNVEV (reference sequence). The CDR3 DNA is TGTGCCAGCAGTCACAGGGGGACTGAAGCTTTCTTT. This gives the protein CASSHRGTEAFF.

The V and J genes are TRBV5-1 and TRBJ1-2, with 12 bases aligning to TRBD1. Germline trimming cut 4 bases from V and 6 bases from J; bases unmatched to any gene: 16. The CDR3 has 18 residues. The V gene's germline CDR1 is SGHRS and CDR2 YFSETQ. The CDR3: CASSDSGAGTGGADGYTF. In nucleotides, the CDR3 is TGCGCCAGCAGCGACTCAGGTGCCGGGACAGGGGGCGCGGATGGCTACACCTTC. The full variable domain, its missing parts supplied by reference TRBV5-1 and TRBJ1-2, is KAGVTQTPRYLIKTRGQQVTLSCSPISGHRSVSWYQQTPGQGLQFLFEYFSETQRNKGNFPGRFSGRQFSNSRSEMNVSTLELGDSALYLCASSDSGAGTGGADGYTFGSGTRLTVV.

The chain carries TRBV27 and TRBJ2-5, with D possibly matching TRBD2 (7 bases). V was clipped by 5 bases and J by 11 bases, with 24 bases between them. The CDR3 sequence is 15 residues long. Germline CDR1 MNHEY, CDR2 SMNVEV (reference sequence). CDR3 region: CASSGPGVEGGEQYF. The CDR3 coding sequence is TGTGCCAGCAGTGGGCCTGGGGTCGAAGGGGGGGAGCAGTACTTC.

The chain recombines TRBV5-6 with TRBJ2-2; D perhaps matches TRBD2 (5 bases). V was cut by 2 bases and J by 3 bases, with 14 bases left in between. CDR1 SGHDT and CDR2 YYEEEE come from the germline V gene. The CDR3 consists of 16 residues. CDR3 DNA: TGTGCCAGCAGCTTTAAGATGGGAGTTGACACCGGGGAGCTGTTTTTT. It encodes CASSFKMGVDTGELFF.

The rearrangement uses TRBV19 and TRBJ1-2; 9 bases are a match to TRBD1. Trimming at V came to 5 bases and at J to 3 bases, leaving 4 bases not matched to a gene. Germline CDR1 LNHDA, CDR2 SQIVND (reference sequence). CDR3 length: 14 residues. CDR3 region: CASSLRTGDYGYTF. The CDR3 DNA is TGTGCCAGTAGTCTCCGGACAGGGGACTATGGCTACACCTTC.

The chain links TRBV27 to TRBJ2-2, with D maybe TRBD1 (6 bases). The germline gives CDR1 MNHEY, CDR2 SMNVEV (reference sequence). Deletions cut 5 bases from V and 4 bases from J, with 11 bases between. The CDR3 has 14 residues. CDR3 nucleotide sequence: TGTGCCAGCAGTATCGTAGGGGGCACCGGGGAGCTGTTTTTT. Protein sequence: CASSIVGGTGELFF.

The chain uses TRBV6-1 and TRBJ1-1; 8 nucleotides match TRBD1. Trimming removed 5 bases from V and 4 bases from J; junction bases left unmatched: 6. In germline, CDR1 is MNHNS, CDR2 SASEGT. This CDR3 is built from 14 residues. CDR3 DNA sequence: TGTGCCAGCAGTCCTCGACAGGGGAGCACTGAAGCTTTCTTT. Amino acid sequence: CASSPRQGSTEAFF.

J is TRBJ1-1 and V is TRBV15, with D possibly TRBD1 on 6 matching bases. Trimming removed 1 base from V and 5 bases from J, with 14 bases in between. This CDR3 region has 15 residues. Per germline, CDR1 LNHNV and CDR2 YYDKDF (reference sequence). The CDR3 loop is CATSRGKSRGTEAFF. The CDR3 DNA follows: TGTGCCACCAGCAGAGGGAAGTCAAGGGGGACTGAAGCTTTCTTT.

The chain uses TRBV4-3 and TRBJ2-1; D might be TRBD1 (6 bases). The V end was cut by 0 bases, the J end by 2 bases, with 11 bases between. The CDR3 is made up of 16 amino acids. Germline CDR1 and CDR2: LGHNA and YSLEER. This chain's CDR3 is CASSQDEDSPYNEQFF. As DNA, the CDR3 is TGCGCCAGCAGCCAAGATGAGGACAGTCCCTACAATGAGCAGTTCTTC.

The V call is TRBV11-2, the J call TRBJ2-5, with 8 bases that match TRBD1. CDR1 is SGHAT, CDR2 FQNNGV, per germline. The V gene end was trimmed by 4 bases and the J gene end by 4 bases; junction bases not matched to a gene: 5. CDR3 length: 14 amino acids. CDR3: CASSSTGGGETQYF. The CDR3 bases are TGTGCCAGCAGCTCCACAGGGGGAGGAGAGACCCAGTACTTC.

The V gene is TRBV29-1, the J gene TRBJ2-7; 9 nucleotides align to TRBD1. Germline V gene lookup returns CDR1 SQVTM and CDR2 ANQGSEA. This CDR3 region has 13 residues. The CDR3 protein is CSADGDRDYEQYF. In DNA, the CDR3 is TGCAGTGCTGATGGGGACAGGGACTACGAGCAGTACTTC.

The chain combines TRBV19 with TRBJ2-2; TRBD2 might be the D (5 bases). Germline CDR1 reads LNHDA; CDR2 reads SQIVND (reference sequence). With 8 bases removed from V and 1 base from J, the gap between germline ends came to 11 bases. The CDR3 totals 14 residues. Written as DNA, the CDR3 is TGTGCCAGTCGGGAATCTCGGAACACCGGGGAGCTGTTTTTT. It specifies CASRESRNTGELFF.